This is a list of T cell receptor beta chains from one sample in a study of cytomegalovirus exposure and HLA in healthy donors. Sequencing was performed with immunoSEQ multiplex PCR; in TCRdb, only in-frame clones are kept and a portion is missing. The sample shows approximately 110,000 clones, around 77% of them seen only once. Sequencing was carried out using PBMCs. The receptors were sampled from a middle-aged woman in good health and CMV-seropositive. CDR3s include the opening cysteine and the closing phenylalanine or tryptophan. Each record gives: clone size, J gene, CDR3 length, D gene, V gene, CDR3 DNA, CDR3 protein. The D gene is left open where the match is weak. A clone size is listed for some rows: how often the clone was seen (once, few, many), or a class if it is expanded.

. | TRBJ1-2 | 15 | . | TRBV7-9 | TGTGCCAGCAGCTTAGCGGAGGGCGAGAGCTATGGCTACACCTTC | CASSLAEGESYGYTF
. | TRBJ2-2 | 15 | TRBD1 | TRBV6-6 | TGTGCCAGCAGTTATCCAAAGGGGGCGCGAGGGGAGCTGTTTTTT | CASSYPKGARGELFF
. | TRBJ1-1 | 13 | TRBD1 | TRBV6-5 | TGTGCCAGCAGACAAGGACAGGGGACTGAAGCTTTCTTT | CASRQGQGTEAFF
. | TRBJ2-7 | 15 | TRBD2 | TRBV11-2 | TGTGCCAGCAGCTCCGGTAGCGGGAGTCACTACGAGCAGTACTTC | CASSSGSGSHYEQYF
few | TRBJ1-4 | 15 | . | TRBV5-1 | TGCGCCAGCAGCTTGGCCCCCCCTTTTAATGAAAAACTGTTTTTT | CASSLAPPFNEKLFF
. | TRBJ1-2 | 13 | TRBD1 | TRBV28 | TGTGCCAGCAGTGGACAGGGGAACTATGGCTACACCTTC | CASSGQGNYGYTF
. | TRBJ2-1 | 17 | TRBD2 | TRBV7-6 | TGTGCCAGCAGCTTAGAAGCGGGAGGGAGCTCCTACAATGAGCAGTTCTTC | CASSLEAGGSSYNEQFF
. | TRBJ2-2 | 13 | . | TRBV10-1 | TGCGCCAGCAGTGAAACTACGGCCGGGGAGCTGTTTTTT | CASSETTAGELFF
. | TRBJ2-1 | 15 | TRBD2 | TRBV27 | TGTGCCAGCAGCCTTCTAGCGGGTGCTTACAATGAGCAGTTCTTC | CASSLLAGAYNEQFF
few | TRBJ1-5 | 15 | TRBD1 | TRBV30 | TGTGCCTGGAGGTCGACAGGGTTAGGCAATCAGCCCCAGCATTTT | CAWRSTGLGNQPQHF
. | TRBJ2-7 | 15 | . | TRBV18 | TGTGCCAGCTCACCACGGCAGTCAGGGACCTACGAGCAGTACTTC | CASSPRQSGTYEQYF
. | TRBJ1-2 | 9 | . | TRBV7-9 | TGTGCCAGCTCCCAGGGCTACACCTTC | CASSQGYTF
once | TRBJ2-5 | 16 | TRBD2 | TRBV19 | TGTGCCAGTAGTGATGCCCCCGGGGGGTTCCGGGAGACCCAGTACTTC | CASSDAPGGFRETQYF
. | TRBJ1-5 | 12 | . | TRBV28 | TGTGCCAGCAGTTTATCCCCCCGGGCCCAGCATTTT | CASSLSPRAQHF
. | TRBJ2-7 | 15 | . | TRBV6-5 | TGTGCCAGCAGTTATGGGGGGACTTCCTCCTACGAGCAGTACTTC | CASSYGGTSSYEQYF
. | TRBJ2-1 | 16 | . | TRBV27 | TGTGCCAGCAGTTCTTTCGGGAGCCGAGCCTACAATGAGCAGTTCTTC | CASSSFGSRAYNEQFF
few | TRBJ1-1 | 14 | . | TRBV7-9 | TGTGCCAGCAGCTTCACAGGCATGAACACTGAAGCTTTCTTT | CASSFTGMNTEAFF
. | TRBJ2-3 | 16 | . | TRBV28 | TGTGCCAGCAGTTCCAGACTACTAGGAATCACAGATACGCAGTATTTT | CASSSRLLGITDTQYF
. | TRBJ2-7 | 16 | TRBD2 | TRBV18 | TGTGCCAGCTCAGAAGGGACTAGCGGACTCTTTTACGAGCAGTACTTC | CASSEGTSGLFYEQYF
. | TRBJ2-1 | 16 | TRBD2 | TRBV7-3 | TGTGCCAGCAGCTCCAACCTAGGGGGACTAGGTGCGGAGCAGTTCTTC | CASSSNLGGLGAEQFF
few | TRBJ1-1 | 16 | . | TRBV5-1 | TGCGCCAGCAGCTTGGCCGGGACTCCTTATAGGACTGAAGCTTTCTTT | CASSLAGTPYRTEAFF
. | TRBJ2-2 | 12 | . | TRBV7-3 | TGTGCCAGCAGCTTAGAGGCCGGGGAGCTGTTTTTT | CASSLEAGELFF
. | TRBJ1-6 | 16 | TRBD1 | TRBV6-5 | TGTGCCAGCAGTTACTCGACAGGGGGCAGTAGTTCACCCCTCCACTTT | CASSYSTGGSSSPLHF
. | TRBJ2-5 | 16 | TRBD2 | TRBV5-1 | TGCGCCAGCAGCTCCGGACTAGCGGGAGTTGGCGAGACCCAGTACTTC | CASSSGLAGVGETQYF
. | TRBJ1-1 | 13 | . | TRBV6-1 | TGTGCCAGCGACCGGACAGTCGGCACTGAAGCTTTCTTT | CASDRTVGTEAFF
few | TRBJ2-7 | 15 | . | TRBV11-2 | TGTGCCAGCAGCTTAGGTTGGAGCAGCTCCTACGAGCAGTACTTC | CASSLGWSSSYEQYF
. | TRBJ1-5 | 19 | TRBD1 | TRBV28 | TGTGCCAGCAGTATACCCGGGACAGGGGCCACCTATAGCAATCAGCCCCAGCATTTT | CASSIPGTGATYSNQPQHF
once | TRBJ2-7 | 14 | TRBD1 | TRBV18 | TGTGCCAGCTCACTCCGGGACAGGGGCCACGAGCAGTACTTC | CASSLRDRGHEQYF
. | TRBJ1-2 | 15 | TRBD1 | TRBV15 | TGTGCCACCAGCAGGCAGGGGGAGATTCCCTATGGCTACACCTTC | CATSRQGEIPYGYTF
. | TRBJ2-3 | 14 | . | TRBV4-2 | TGTGCCAGCAGCCAGCTCCCTAAAGCCGATACGCAGTATTTT | CASSQLPKADTQYF
. | TRBJ1-3 | 12 | . | TRBV6-1 | TGTGCCAGCAGTGAATATCGGGACACCATATATTTT | CASSEYRDTIYF
. | TRBJ1-1 | 15 | TRBD1 | TRBV5-1 | TGCGCCAGCAGCTCCGTGGGACAGCTGAACACTGAAGCTTTCTTT | CASSSVGQLNTEAFF
once | TRBJ2-3 | 15 | . | TRBV10-3 | TGTGCCATCAGTGATCCGACCTACTACACAGATACGCAGTATTTT | CAISDPTYYTDTQYF
few | TRBJ2-3 | 14 | TRBD1 | TRBV19 | TGTGCCAGTAGAATGACAGGGATAGCAGATACGCAGTATTTT | CASRMTGIADTQYF
. | TRBJ2-5 | 14 | . | TRBV28 | TGTGCCAGCAGTCGGGCCCGCGGAGGCGAGACCCAGTACTTC | CASSRARGGETQYF
. | TRBJ2-1 | 18 | TRBD2 | TRBV19 | TGTGCCAGTAGTATAGATCTGAGCGGAAAACTGGGGGGGGATGAGCAGTTCTTC | CASSIDLSGKLGGDEQFF
. | TRBJ2-1 | 14 | . | TRBV19 | TGTGCCACCTCACCCGAGACTACCTTCAATGAGCAGTTCTTC | CATSPETTFNEQFF
. | TRBJ1-5 | 14 | TRBD1 | TRBV6-1 | TGTGCCAGCAGTCAGGACAGGGGGCTTCAGCCCCAGCATTTT | CASSQDRGLQPQHF
. | TRBJ2-7 | 14 | . | TRBV19 | TGTGCCAGTAGGACACATACCGGGACCTACGAGCAGTACTTC | CASRTHTGTYEQYF
. | TRBJ1-4 | 13 | . | TRBV27 | TGTGCCAGCAGGGCCGGGACTCATGAAAAACTGTTTTTT | CASRAGTHEKLFF
few | TRBJ1-1 | 13 | . | TRBV18 | TGTGCCAGCTCACTCGGGGGGGACACTGAAGCTTTCTTT | CASSLGGDTEAFF
. | TRBJ1-5 | 15 | TRBD1 | TRBV28 | TGTGCCAGCAGGCGACAGGGATACGGCAATCAGCCCCAGCATTTT | CASRRQGYGNQPQHF
once | TRBJ1-2 | 15 | . | TRBV6-4 | TGTGCCATCCATATCACGGAGGTTCCTCGTATCGGCTACACCTTC | CAIHITEVPRIGYTF
. | TRBJ2-7 | 12 | . | TRBV6-6 | TGTGCCAGCATCACAGGCCCCTACGAGCAGTACTTC | CASITGPYEQYF
. | TRBJ1-2 | 14 | . | TRBV11-2 | TGTGCCAGCAGCCCCCCCGGGGAGATCTATGGCTACACCTTC | CASSPPGEIYGYTF
once | TRBJ2-4 | 19 | . | TRBV21-1 | TGTGCCAGCAGCCCGGGACTGACTGGCGGGACGCCAGCCAAAAACATTCAGTACTTC | CASSPGLTGGTPAKNIQYF
once | TRBJ2-3 | 16 | TRBD2 | TRBV2 | TGTGCCAGCAGTAAGCGGGAGTCGATCGGCACAGATACGCAGTATTTT | CASSKRESIGTDTQYF
. | TRBJ2-5 | 16 | TRBD1 | TRBV19 | TGTGCCAGTAGTATCCCGGGACAGGGTAACCAAGAGACCCAGTACTTC | CASSIPGQGNQETQYF
. | TRBJ2-3 | 12 | . | TRBV30 | TGTGCCTGGTCGGTGGACTCCTTTACGCAGTATTTT | CAWSVDSFTQYF
. | TRBJ2-3 | 18 | TRBD2 | TRBV11-2 | TGTGCCAGCAGAGGTTTGCGGGAGGGCAAGTCTAGCACAGATACGCAGTATTTT | CASRGLREGKSSTDTQYF
. | TRBJ2-1 | 14 | TRBD1 | TRBV28 | TGTGCCAGCAGTCCAGGGGGCTCCTACAATGAGCAGTTCTTC | CASSPGGSYNEQFF